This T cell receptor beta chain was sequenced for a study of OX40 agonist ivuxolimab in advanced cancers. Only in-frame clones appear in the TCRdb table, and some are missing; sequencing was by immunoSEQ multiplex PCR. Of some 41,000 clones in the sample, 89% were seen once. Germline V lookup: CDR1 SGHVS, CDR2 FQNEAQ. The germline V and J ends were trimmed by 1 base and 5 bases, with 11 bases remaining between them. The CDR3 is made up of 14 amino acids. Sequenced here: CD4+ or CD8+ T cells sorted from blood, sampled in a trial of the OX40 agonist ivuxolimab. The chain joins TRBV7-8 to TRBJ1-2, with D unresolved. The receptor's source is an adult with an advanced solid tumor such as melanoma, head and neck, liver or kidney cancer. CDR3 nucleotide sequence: TGTGCCAGCAGCTTAGTAGTATCGGGGTATGGCTACACCTTC. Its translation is CASSLVVSGYGYTF.